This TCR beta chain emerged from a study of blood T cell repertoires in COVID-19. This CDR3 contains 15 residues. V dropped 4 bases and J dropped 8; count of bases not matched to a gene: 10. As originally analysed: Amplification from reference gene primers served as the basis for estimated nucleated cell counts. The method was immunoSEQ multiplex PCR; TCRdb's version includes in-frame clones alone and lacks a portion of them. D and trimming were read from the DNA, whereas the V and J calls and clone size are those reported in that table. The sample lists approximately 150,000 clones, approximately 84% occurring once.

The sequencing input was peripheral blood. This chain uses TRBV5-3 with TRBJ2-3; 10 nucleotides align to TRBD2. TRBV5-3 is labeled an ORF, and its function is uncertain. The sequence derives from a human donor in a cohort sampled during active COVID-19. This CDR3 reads CARSTSGEGRGTQYF. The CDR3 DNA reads TGTGCCAGAAGCACTAGCGGGGAGGGAAGGGGTACGCAGTATTTT.